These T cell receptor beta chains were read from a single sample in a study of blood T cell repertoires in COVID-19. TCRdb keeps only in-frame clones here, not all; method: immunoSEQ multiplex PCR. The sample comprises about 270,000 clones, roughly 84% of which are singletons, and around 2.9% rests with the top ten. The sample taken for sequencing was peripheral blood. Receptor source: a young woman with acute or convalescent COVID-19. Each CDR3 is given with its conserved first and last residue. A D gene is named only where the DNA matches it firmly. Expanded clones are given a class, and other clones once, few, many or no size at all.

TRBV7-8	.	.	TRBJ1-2	CASSPARQIQNYGYTF	TGTGCCAGCAGCCCAGCGAGACAGATACAAAACTATGGCTACACCTTC
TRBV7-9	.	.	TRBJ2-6	CASSLASGSGANVLTF	TGTGCCAGCAGCTTAGCCTCAGGATCTGGGGCCAACGTCCTGACTTTC
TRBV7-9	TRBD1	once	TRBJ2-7	CASSRDRLYEQYF	TGTGCCAGCAGCCGGGACAGGCTCTACGAGCAGTACTTC
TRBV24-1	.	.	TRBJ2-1	CATSDPGDSYNEQFF	TGTGCCACCAGTGACCCGGGAGACTCTTACAATGAGCAGTTCTTC
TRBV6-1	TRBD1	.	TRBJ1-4	CASSGGPTGANEKLFF	TGTGCCAGCAGTGGGGGACCGACAGGGGCTAATGAAAAACTGTTTTTT
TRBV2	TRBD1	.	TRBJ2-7	CAGGTGSYEQYF	TGTGCCGGGGGGACAGGCTCCTACGAGCAGTACTTC
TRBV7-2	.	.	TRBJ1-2	CASSLDRSNYGYTF	TGTGCCAGCAGCTTAGACAGGTCTAACTATGGCTACACCTTC
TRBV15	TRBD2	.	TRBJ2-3	CATSAGGADTQYF	TGTGCCACCAGTGCGGGAGGTGCAGATACGCAGTATTTT
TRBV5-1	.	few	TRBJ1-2	CASSPETAAGYGYTF	TGCGCCAGCAGCCCAGAGACAGCCGCAGGCTATGGCTACACCTTC
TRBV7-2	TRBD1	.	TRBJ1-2	CASSLVRTGGYTF	TGTGCCAGCAGCTTAGTCAGGACAGGTGGCTACACCTTC
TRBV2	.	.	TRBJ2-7	CASTYQTSSYEQYF	TGTGCCAGCACGTACCAGACTAGCTCCTACGAGCAGTACTTC
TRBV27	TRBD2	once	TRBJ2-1	CASSRTRRDNEQFF	TGTGCCAGCAGTAGGACTAGAAGGGACAATGAGCAGTTCTTC
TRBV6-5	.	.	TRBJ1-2	CASSLVPTTGGGYTF	TGTGCCAGCAGTTTGGTTCCCACGACAGGCGGTGGCTACACCTTC
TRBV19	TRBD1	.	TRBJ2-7	CASSAGQVSEQYF	TGTGCCAGTAGCGCGGGACAGGTCTCCGAGCAGTACTTC
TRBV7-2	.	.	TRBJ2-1	CATGAVAGEQFF	TGTGCCACTGGGGCCGTGGCAGGTGAGCAGTTCTTC
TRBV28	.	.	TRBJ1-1	CASSQIWQGRTEAFF	TGTGCCAGCAGCCAAATATGGCAGGGAAGGACTGAAGCTTTCTTT
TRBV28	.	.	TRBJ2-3	CASSRATPRDTQYF	TGTGCCAGCAGTCGAGCTACCCCCCGGGATACGCAGTATTTT
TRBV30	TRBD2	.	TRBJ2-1	CAWSTAGSTRNEQFF	TGTGCCTGGAGTACAGCGGGAAGTACCCGCAATGAGCAGTTCTTC
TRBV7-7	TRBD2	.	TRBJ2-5	CASSPGGGRFQETQYF	TGTGCTAGCAGCCCCGGTGGCGGGAGGTTCCAAGAGACCCAGTACTTC
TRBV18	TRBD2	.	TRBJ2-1	CASSPRTSDYNEQFF	TGTGCCAGCTCACCACGGACTAGCGACTACAATGAGCAGTTCTTC
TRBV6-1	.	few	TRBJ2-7	CASSEGQGMYEQYF	TGTGCCAGCAGTGAAGGGCAGGGTATGTACGAGCAGTACTTC
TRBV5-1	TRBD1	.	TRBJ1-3	CASSPRGPGGNTIYF	TGCGCCAGCAGCCCCAGGGGGCCGGGAGGAAACACCATATATTTT
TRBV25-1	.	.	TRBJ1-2	CASSAGDYGYTF	TGTGCCAGCAGCGCAGGGGACTATGGCTACACCTTC
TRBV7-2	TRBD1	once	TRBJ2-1	CASSSRTGVEQFF	TGTGCCAGCAGCTCGCGGACAGGGGTGGAGCAGTTCTTC
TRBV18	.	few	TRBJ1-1	CASSPYSSNTEAFF	TGTGCCAGCTCACCCTATTCGTCAAACACTGAAGCTTTCTTT
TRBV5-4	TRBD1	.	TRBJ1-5	CASSFGPGQGNSNQPQHF	TGTGCCAGCAGCTTTGGTCCTGGACAGGGGAATAGCAATCAGCCCCAGCATTTT
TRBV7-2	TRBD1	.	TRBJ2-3	CASSLTGVYTDTQYF	TGTGCCAGCAGCCTCACAGGGGTCTACACAGATACGCAGTATTTT
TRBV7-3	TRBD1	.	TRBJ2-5	CASSSQGAGETQYF	TGTGCCAGCAGCTCTCAGGGGGCGGGAGAGACCCAGTACTTC
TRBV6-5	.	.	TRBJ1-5	CASSSITGYQPQHF	TGTGCCAGCAGTTCAATTACAGGGTATCAGCCCCAGCATTTT
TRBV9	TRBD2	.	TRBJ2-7	CASSRGGGSSYEQYF	TGTGCCAGCAGCCGGGGGGGCGGAAGCTCCTACGAGCAGTACTTC
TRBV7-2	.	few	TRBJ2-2	CASSLTVHGELFF	TGTGCCAGCAGCTTAACTGTGCACGGGGAGCTGTTTTTT
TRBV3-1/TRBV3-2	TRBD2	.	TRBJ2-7	CASSQDSLAGLYEQYF	TGTGCCAGCAGCCAAGATTCCCTAGCGGGCCTCTACGAGCAGTACTTC
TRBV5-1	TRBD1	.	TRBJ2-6	CASSLVGGPGANVLTF	TGCGCCAGCAGCTTGGTAGGGGGCCCTGGGGCCAACGTCCTGACTTTC
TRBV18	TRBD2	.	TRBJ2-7	CASSPVLLSGSGNEQYF	TGTGCCAGCTCACCCGTCCTCCTTAGCGGGAGCGGTAACGAGCAGTACTTC
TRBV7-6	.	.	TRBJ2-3	CASRRGRGTGSTDTQYF	TGTGCCAGCCGACGCGGCCGCGGGACGGGAAGCACAGATACGCAGTATTTT
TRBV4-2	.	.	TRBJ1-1	CASSQVMTGALNTEAFF	TGTGCCAGCAGCCAAGTAATGACAGGAGCCCTGAACACTGAAGCTTTCTTT
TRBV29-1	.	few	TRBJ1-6	CSVAEGVNNSPLHF	TGCAGCGTTGCCGAGGGGGTGAATAATTCACCCCTCCACTTT
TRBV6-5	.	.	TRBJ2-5	CASSYDGRPQETQYF	TGTGCCAGCAGTTACGACGGCAGGCCCCAAGAGACCCAGTACTTC
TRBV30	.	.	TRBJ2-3	CAWSNGQTQYF	TGTGCCTGGAGTAACGGACAAACGCAGTATTTT
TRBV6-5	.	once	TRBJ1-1	CASSNRVDGTEAFF	TGTGCCAGCAGTAACAGGGTCGACGGCACTGAAGCTTTCTTT
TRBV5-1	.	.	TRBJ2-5	CASSTGRDQETQYF	TGCGCCAGCAGCACCGGCAGGGACCAAGAGACCCAGTACTTC
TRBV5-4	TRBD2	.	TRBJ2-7	CASSLDLGLADSYEQYF	TGTGCCAGCAGCTTGGACCTGGGACTAGCGGACTCCTACGAGCAGTACTTC
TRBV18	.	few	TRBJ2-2	CASSPPAGNTGELFF	TGTGCCAGCTCACCACCAGCAGGGAACACCGGGGAGCTGTTTTTT
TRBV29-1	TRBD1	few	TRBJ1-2	CSVEGQGVIGVDGYTF	TGCAGCGTTGAAGGACAGGGGGTGATCGGGGTGGATGGCTACACCTTC
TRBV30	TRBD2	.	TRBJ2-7	CAWRRSELAGKYEQYF	TGTGCCTGGAGGAGGAGTGAACTAGCGGGAAAGTACGAGCAGTACTTC
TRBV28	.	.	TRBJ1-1	CASSLYSVTHEAFF	TGTGCCAGCAGTTTATATAGCGTGACACATGAAGCTTTCTTT